Each of the 27 T cell receptor beta chains below was sequenced from the same sample in a study of Graves' ophthalmopathy and Graves' hyperthyroidism. The TCR beta CDR3 regions underwent amplification from RNA transcripts. First-round RT-PCR with HTBI primers preceded a second-round multiplex PCR. TCRdb called the multiplex PCR reads again in MiXCR, with one record for every CDR3 protein. The sample contains under 400,000 distinct CDR3 sequences, roughly a sixth of which appear only once. The sequenced material came from peripheral blood. Source of these receptors: an adult man with Graves' ophthalmopathy.

This clonotype was observed many times. The chain employs TRBV11-2 and TRBJ1-2; D is ambiguous. The V and J ends lost 0 bases and 8 bases respectively, with 13 bases between them. This CDR3 region has 14 residues. CDR1 and CDR2 from the germline V gene are SGHAT and FQNNGV. Here the CDR3 reads CASSLDRGFSGYTF. The CDR3 DNA reads TGTGCCAGCAGCTTAGATCGCGGGTTTTCGGGCTACACCTTC.

In the case of this clonotype: Given a much more abundant clone one base away, this may be a read error. In this CDR3 the conserved last residue, phenylalanine or tryptophan, is missing, so a read error is likely. The V gene is TRBV20-1, the J gene TRBJ2-2, with 8 bases identical to TRBD2. The J segment lost 3 bases and the V segment lost 6 bases, leaving 12 bases of the junction unmatched. The CDR3 spans 16 residues. Germline V gene sequence: CDR1 DFQATT, CDR2 SNEGSKA (reference sequence). The CDR3 DNA follows: TGCAGTGCCATCACCCGCGGGAGGACCTACACCGGGGAGCTGTTTCTT. Translated: CSAITRGRTYTGELFL.

This clonotype was observed at least ten times. CDR3 in amino acids: CASSLEPGADPPGYGYEQYF. The CDR3 nucleotides are TGTGCCAGCAGCTTAGAACCCGGCGCAGACCCCCCGGGATACGGCTACGAGCAGTACTTC. The rearrangement uses TRBV11-2 and TRBJ2-7; TRBD2 is a possible D gene (5 bases). Trimming pared 0 bases from V and 3 bases from J, leaving 27 bases between. The CDR3 sequence is 20 residues long. Germline CDR1 and CDR2: SGHAT and FQNNGV.

The sample holds many counts of this clonotype. CDR3 loop: CSARTGESYEQYF. As DNA, the CDR3 is TGCAGTGCTAGGACAGGGGAATCCTACGAGCAGTACTTC. V is TRBV20-1 and J is TRBJ2-7, with 8 bases lining up with TRBD1. V was clipped by 3 bases and J by 1 base; unmatched bases: 2. Per germline, CDR1 DFQATT and CDR2 SNEGSKA (reference sequence). The CDR3 covers 13 residues.

The chain is built from TRBV28 and TRBJ1-1, with no clear D. The V and J ends lost 5 bases and 2 bases respectively, with 15 bases between them. CDR1 and CDR2 from the germline V gene are MDHEN and SYDVKM. This CDR3 contains 15 residues. The CDR3 loop reads CASSTPTEYNTEAFF. DNA for the CDR3: TGTGCCAGCAGTACCCCGACGGAATATAACACTGAAGCTTTCTTT.

The chain employs TRBV5-1 and TRBJ1-1; 9 nucleotides align to TRBD1. J gave up 2 bases and V 3 bases, and 5 bases lay outside the gene matches. The CDR3 has 15 amino acids. Looked up from germline, CDR1 is SGHRS and CDR2 is YFSETQ. The CDR3 region has the DNA TGCGCCAGCAGCTGGGGGACAGGGAGCAACACTGAAGCTTTCTTT. Translating it yields CASSWGTGSNTEAFF.

This sequence joins TRBV20-1 and TRBJ2-4, with TRBD2 matching over 11 bases. The CDR3 totals 15 residues. The V and J ends lost 2 bases and 7 bases, in that order; junction bases with no gene match: 7. Germline V CDR1 and CDR2: DFQATT, SNEGSKA (reference sequence). CDR3 DNA sequence: TGCAGTGCTAGATCCCCACTAGCGGGAGCTAACATTCAGTACTTC. It is translated as CSARSPLAGANIQYF.

This clonotype was seen at least ten times. The gene calls are TRBV7-8 and TRBJ1-1, with unresolved D. Trimming took 3 bases from V and 1 from J, leaving 9 bases between them. The CDR3 has 14 residues. The germline V gene encodes CDR1 SGHVS and CDR2 FQNEAQ. The CDR3 nucleotides are TGTGCCAGCAGCTTCGGTTGGGGGAACACTGAAGCTTTCTTT. Encoded protein: CASSFGWGNTEAFF.

This clonotype was seen ten or more times. The chain employs TRBV19 and TRBJ1-3; D unresolved. Germline V gives CDR1 LNHDA, CDR2 SQIVND (reference sequence). The germline V and J ends were trimmed by 5 bases and 0 bases, with 5 bases remaining between them. The CDR3 has 13 amino acids. CDR3 loop: CASSQRSGNTIYF. The CDR3 bases are TGTGCCAGTAGTCAGCGCTCTGGAAACACCATATATTTT.

This clonotype was counted many times. The chain joins TRBV20-1 to TRBJ1-5; D remains unclear. The CDR3 spans 15 residues. V lost 3 bases and J 0 bases, leaving 12 bases between the germline ends. Germline CDR1 DFQATT, CDR2 SNEGSKA (reference sequence). The CDR3 DNA reads as TGCAGTGCTAGCCTCTCGTGGTATAGCAATCAGCCCCAGCATTTT. Its translation: CSASLSWYSNQPQHF.

The chain is built from TRBV7-2 and TRBJ2-7, with TRBD2 identical over 7 bases. Germline CDR1 is SGHTA and CDR2 is FQGNSA. The CDR3 consists of 15 residues. Germline trimming cut 3 bases from V and 4 bases from J; bases unmatched to any gene: 9. The CDR3 nucleotides are TGTGCCAGCAGCTTTACCCTAGCGGAGACTTACGAGCAGTACTTC. Its protein is CASSFTLAETYEQYF.

This clonotype was seen ten or more times. V gene TRBV12-3 or TRBV12-4 combines with J gene TRBJ2-2, with D possibly TRBD1 on 5 matching bases. V gave up 5 bases and J gave up 5 bases, with 12 bases separating them. The CDR3 sequence is 14 residues long. CDR3 DNA: TGTGCCAGCAGTCAACAGGTTTCTACCGGGGAGCTGTTTTTT. As protein: CASSQQVSTGELFF.

This clonotype showed up many times. This CDR3 reads CASSIDLYPGPNTEAFF. The CDR3 nucleotides are TGTGCCAGTAGTATAGATCTATATCCAGGGCCGAACACTGAAGCTTTCTTT. The chain employs TRBV19 and TRBJ1-1, with D possibly TRBD1 on 5 matching bases. Germline CDR1 reads LNHDA; CDR2 reads SQIVND (reference sequence). The length of the CDR3 is 17 residues. Trimming stripped 0 bases from V and 1 base from J, with 15 bases between.

This clonotype appeared many times. V and J are TRBV9 and TRBJ1-2; D gene ambiguous. The germline gives CDR1 SGDLS, CDR2 YYNGEE. The CDR3 has 14 residues. V was clipped by 0 bases and J by 7 bases, with 13 bases between them. The CDR3 DNA reads TGTGCCAGCAGCGTAGATGCAACGAGTCCTGGCTACACCTTC. Translation: CASSVDATSPGYTF.

This clonotype was seen repeatedly, ten times or more. The chain carries TRBV14 and TRBJ1-6, with D possibly matching TRBD1 (5 bases). The CDR3 contains 17 residues. V lost 4 bases and J 0 bases, leaving 13 bases between the germline ends. Germline V gene lookup returns CDR1 SGHDN and CDR2 FVKESK. CDR3 sequence (DNA): TGTGCCAGCAGCCCCACGCAGGGTAGCTCCTATAATTCACCCCTCCACTTT. This sequence encodes CASSPTQGSSYNSPLHF.

This clonotype was counted at least ten times. The rearrangement uses TRBV2 and TRBJ2-7; 9 bases line up with TRBD2. CDR1 SNHLY and CDR2 FYNNEI come from the germline V gene. The CDR3 consists of 15 residues. The J segment lost 2 bases and the V segment lost 1 base, leaving 3 bases of the junction unmatched. CDR3 sequence reads: CASSEGVAGAYEQYF. CDR3 sequence (DNA): TGTGCCAGCAGTGAAGGGGTAGCGGGGGCCTACGAGCAGTACTTC.

This clonotype has a count of ten or more. The chain is built from TRBV12-3 or TRBV12-4 and TRBJ2-7, with TRBD1 matching over 9 bases. With 8 bases clipped from V and 2 bases from J, the junction kept 10 bases outside the gene matches. CDR3 length: 15 residues. CDR3 bases: TGTGCCAGCTCAGAGAGGGACAGGGCCGCCTACGAGCAGTACTTC. Translating it yields CASSERDRAAYEQYF.

This clonotype was detected a few times. The chain is built from TRBV9 and TRBJ2-5; D possibly corresponds to TRBD1 (5 bases). The CDR3 is 15 residues long. The germline V gene encodes CDR1 SGDLS and CDR2 YYNGEE. Trimming left V 0 bases short and J 2 bases short, with 11 bases between. The CDR3 region is CASSVVGAPQETQYF. As DNA, the CDR3 is TGTGCCAGCAGCGTAGTAGGGGCCCCTCAAGAGACCCAGTACTTC.

This clonotype has ten or more counts. CDR3 sequence (DNA): TGTGCCAGCAGCTCACAGGGGGCCGGCGGGGAGCTGTTTTTT. Translated, it gives CASSSQGAGGELFF. This chain joins TRBV7-2 and TRBJ2-2, with 9 nucleotides matching TRBD1. The junction had 4 bases not matched to a gene; V was cut back by 4 bases and J by 7 bases. The germline gives CDR1 SGHTA, CDR2 FQGNSA. The CDR3 extends over 14 amino acids.

In this sample, this clonotype turned up many times. J is TRBJ2-2 and V is TRBV19; D is possibly TRBD2 (5 bases). Germline V lookup: CDR1 LNHDA, CDR2 SQIVND (reference sequence). V was trimmed by 4 bases and J by 2 bases, leaving 20 bases between them. This CDR3 has 18 residues. The CDR3 region has the DNA TGTGCCAGTAGTACCTGGACTGAGGCCCAGACTAACACCGGGGAGCTGTTTTTT. This sequence encodes CASSTWTEAQTNTGELFF.

This clonotype was detected many times. The chain employs TRBV2 and TRBJ2-4; tentatively, D is TRBD1 or TRBD2 (5 bases each). V lost 1 base and J 8 bases, leaving 9 bases between the germline ends. From germline, CDR1 is SNHLY and CDR2 FYNNEI. The CDR3 runs 13 residues. This CDR3 reads CASSEERGDIQYF. As DNA, the CDR3 is TGTGCCAGCAGTGAAGAAAGGGGAGACATTCAGTACTTC.

For this clonotype: A much bigger clone sits one base away, suggesting this may be a read error. The rearrangement links TRBV6-1 to TRBJ1-1; D gene ambiguous. Trimming stripped 2 bases from V and 1 base from J, with 5 bases between. CDR1 MNHNS and CDR2 SASEGT come from the germline V gene. The CDR3 is made up of 13 amino acids. CDR3 coding DNA: TGTGCCAGCAGTGAAAAGGGGAACACTGAAGCTTTCTTT. Residues: CASSEKGNTEAFF.

The table lists this clonotype with many counts. The chain carries TRBV6-2 or TRBV6-3 and TRBJ2-2; unclear D gene. The CDR3 is 11 residues long. CDR1 and CDR2 from the germline V gene are MNHEY and SVGEGT. Trimming pared 6 bases from V and 3 bases from J, leaving 2 bases between. The DNA for the CDR3 is TGTGCCAGCAGACACACCGGGGAGCTGTTTTTT. Its protein is CASRHTGELFF.

This clonotype was seen at least ten times. Its ends do not fully match the called genes, so a read error is possible. CDR3 protein: CASSSSENQPQHF. For the CDR3, the DNA is TGTGCTAGCAGCTCCTCAGAGAATCAGCCCCAGCATTTT. V gene TRBV7-7 combines with J gene TRBJ1-5; D is unresolved. There are 13 residues in the CDR3. Looked up from germline, CDR1 is SSHAT and CDR2 is FNYEAQ (reference sequence).

In this sample, this clonotype turned up many times. V usage is TRBV7-8 and J usage is TRBJ2-2, with D tentatively TRBD2 (6 bases). The germline V and J ends were trimmed by 2 bases and 7 bases, with 17 bases remaining between them. Germline CDR1 and CDR2: SGHVS and FQNEAQ. This CDR3 spans 16 amino acids. The CDR3 here is CASSLSPAGRDGELFF. DNA for the CDR3: TGTGCCAGCAGCTTATCCCCTGCGGGAAGGGACGGGGAGCTGTTTTTT.

This clonotype was picked up many times. V and J are TRBV20-1 and TRBJ1-1, with 7 nucleotides matching TRBD1. CDR3 length: 14 amino acids. Per the germline V gene, CDR1 is DFQATT and CDR2 is SNEGSKA (reference sequence). The ends lost 4 bases at V and 4 bases at J; junction bases unmatched: 9. The CDR3 nucleotides are TGCAGTGCTAAACGACAGGGATCCGTCACTGAAGCTTTCTTT. Translating gives CSAKRQGSVTEAFF.

At least ten counts were recorded for this clonotype. The chain uses TRBV3-1 and TRBJ2-5; 11 bases fit TRBD2. Per germline, CDR1 LGHDT and CDR2 YNNKEL (reference sequence). With V trimmed by 0 bases and J by 2 bases, 2 bases remained unmatched. CDR3 length: 16 amino acids. Written as DNA, the CDR3 is TGTGCCAGCAGCCAAGACGTAGCGGGGGGGCAAGAGACCCAGTACTTC. Translated: CASSQDVAGGQETQYF.